The 24 T cell receptor beta chains given below trace back to one sample, sequenced in a study of molecular identifiers for immune sequencing clone quantification. One entry per CDR3 protein, called by TCRdb with MiXCR from the PCR reads. The repertoire has about 320,000 distinct CDR3 sequences, roughly 24% of them found once; the top ten carry about 0.73%. Sequenced material: naive CD8+ T cells from blood, with Jurkat cell RNA spiked in. Subset here: FACS-sorted CD8+CD4-CCR7+CD45RA+ naive T cells. These receptors originate from a human donor in good health. Some libraries in this study had Jurkat cell RNA spiked in.

A remark on this clonotype: At one end the junction does not follow the germline gene, possibly because of a read error. The chain carries TRBV4-1 and TRBJ2-7; D gene ambiguous. This CDR3 spans 13 amino acids. Germline V gene lookup returns CDR1 MGHRA and CDR2 YSYEKL. CDR3 loop: CTSSQDRSGEQYF. The CDR3 DNA is TGCACCAGCAGCCAAGATCGTAGTGGCGAGCAGTACTTC.

The chain links TRBV6-2 or TRBV6-3 to TRBJ2-7; unclear D gene. Looked up from germline, CDR1 is MNHEY and CDR2 is SVGEGT. The CDR3 consists of 13 residues. V was clipped by 7 bases and J by 5 bases, with 15 bases between them. The CDR3 loop is CASNVGPGHEQYF. CDR3 DNA: TGTGCCAGCAACGTAGGACCGGGCCACGAGCAGTACTTC.

Remarks on this clonotype: This may be a read error, as it is one base from a much larger clone. This chain uses TRBV11-2 with TRBJ2-3, with 13 positions matching TRBD2. Germline-derived CDR1 and CDR2 are SGHAT and FQNNGV. The CDR3 length is 14 residues. The CDR3 DNA is TGTGTCAGCAGCTTGGGGACTAGCGGGGATGCGCAGTATTTT. Translation gives CVSSLGTSGDAQYF.

A few counts support this clonotype. V is TRBV7-9 and J is TRBJ1-1; D unresolved. The V end was cut by 0 bases, the J end by 5 bases, with 13 bases between. The CDR3 sequence is 15 residues long. Germline loops: CDR1 SEHNR, CDR2 FQNEAQ (reference sequence). This CDR3 reads CASSLAQAGLTEAFF. The CDR3, as DNA: TGTGCCAGCAGCTTAGCGCAGGCAGGACTAACTGAAGCTTTCTTT.

The chain carries TRBV4-3 and TRBJ2-1, with D uncertain. The germline V gene encodes CDR1 LGHNA and CDR2 YSLEER. V was cut by 0 bases and J by 5 bases, with 20 bases left in between. The CDR3 runs to 18 residues. The CDR3 loop is CASSQDLVAEDPNNEQFF. DNA for the CDR3: TGCGCCAGCAGCCAAGATTTGGTAGCAGAAGACCCTAACAATGAGCAGTTCTTC.

This clonotype occurred many times. This CDR3 reads CASSAGDRGESRTDTQYF. CDR3 coding DNA: TGTGCCAGCAGCGCGGGGGACAGGGGTGAATCCCGCACAGATACGCAGTATTTT. The chain recombines TRBV9 with TRBJ2-3, with 10 bases fitting TRBD1. V shed 3 bases, J shed 1 base, and the junction held 11 bases outside the gene matches. Germline V gene sequence: CDR1 SGDLS, CDR2 YYNGEE. This CDR3 region has 18 residues.

In regard to this clonotype: Sequence at one end of the junction differs from germline and may be a read error. This rearrangement joins TRBV4-1 to TRBJ2-7, with TRBD1 identical over 10 bases. CDR1 and CDR2 (germline): MGHRA, YSYEKL. There are 15 residues in the CDR3. The CDR3 DNA is TGCGCCGGCAGCCAACGAGACAGGGGGCAATACGAGCAGTACTTC. This gives the protein CAGSQRDRGQYEQYF.

J is TRBJ2-3 and V is TRBV14; 9 nucleotides match TRBD2. J lost 4 bases, V lost 3 bases, and 11 bases had no gene match. From germline, CDR1 is SGHDN and CDR2 FVKESK. CDR3 length: 17 residues. The CDR3 nucleotides read TGTGCCAGCAGCCATGATCTAGCGGGACCGTACGCAGATACGCAGTATTTT. Translated, it gives CASSHDLAGPYADTQYF.

This clonotype has only a few counts. V usage is TRBV29-1 and J usage is TRBJ2-7; 7 nucleotides align to TRBD1. Germline CDR1 and CDR2: SQVTM and ANQGSEA. The CDR3 sequence is 14 residues long. Trimming removed 4 bases from V and 3 bases from J; junction bases left unmatched: 9. The CDR3 coding sequence is TGCAGCGTTGTGTTAGAGACAGGGAGCTACGAGCAGTACTTC. Translating gives CSVVLETGSYEQYF.

The chain carries TRBV3-1 and TRBJ1-1; D unclear. Germline V gene lookup returns CDR1 LGHDT and CDR2 YNNKEL (reference sequence). The CDR3 contains 17 residues. Trimming took off 3 bases at V and 0 bases at J, with 17 bases between the two ends. This CDR3 is CASSHLRGERMNTEAFF. The CDR3 DNA reads as TGTGCCAGCAGCCATCTCCGCGGGGAGCGTATGAACACTGAAGCTTTCTTT.

Many counts were recorded for this clonotype. The V and J genes are TRBV29-1 and TRBJ1-1; D gene uncertain. The V end was cut by 5 bases, the J end by 1 base, with 11 bases between. From germline, CDR1 is SQVTM and CDR2 ANQGSEA. The CDR3 totals 13 residues. This CDR3 reads CSVLWRRNTEAFF. The CDR3 DNA reads as TGCAGCGTTTTGTGGCGGAGGAACACTGAAGCTTTCTTT.

The gene calls are TRBV4-1 and TRBJ1-2; D is unresolved. CDR3 size: 17 residues. Germline loops: CDR1 MGHRA, CDR2 YSYEKL. V shed 0 bases and J shed 4 bases, with 18 bases lying between them. The CDR3 region is CASSQDRPVFIAYGYTF. CDR3 DNA: TGCGCCAGCAGCCAAGATCGTCCAGTCTTCATTGCCTATGGCTACACCTTC.

The genes are TRBV11-2 and TRBJ2-1; D is ambiguous. Germline CDR1 is SGHAT and CDR2 is FQNNGV. The germline V and J ends were trimmed by 5 bases and 7 bases, with 9 bases remaining between them. The CDR3 is 12 residues long. CDR3 nucleotides: TGTGCCAGCAGCACACTGGGGAATGAGCAGTTCTTC. Amino acids: CASSTLGNEQFF.

With respect to this clonotype: A read error may be the cause here, since a much bigger clone is one base away. The chain recombines TRBV4-1 with TRBJ2-1; D ambiguous. Looked up from germline, CDR1 is MGHRA and CDR2 is YSYEKL. CDR3 length equals 14 residues. CDR3 protein: CASSQDAVGNGQFF. The CDR3 DNA sequence: TGCGCCAGCAGCCAAGATGCAGTTGGCAATGGGCAGTTCTTC.

This clonotype was seen ten or more times. The rearrangement links TRBV5-1 to TRBJ2-7; TRBD1 is a possible D gene (6 bases). From germline, CDR1 is SGHRS and CDR2 YFSETQ. This CDR3 contains 15 residues. V gave up 1 base and J gave up 7 bases, with 18 bases separating them. CDR3 sequence reads: CASSLMLMGAEEQYF. CDR3 nucleotide sequence: TGCGCCAGCAGCTTGATGTTAATGGGGGCGGAGGAGCAGTACTTC.

There are many counts of this clonotype. The chain combines TRBV29-1 with TRBJ2-4; D gene ambiguous. The CDR3 extends over 14 amino acids. V was cut by 0 bases and J by 9 bases, with 15 bases left in between. Germline CDR1 SQVTM, CDR2 ANQGSEA. The CDR3 DNA reads as TGCAGCGTTGAAGAAGGTGGTAGGTTGGGCATTCAGTACTTC. As protein: CSVEEGGRLGIQYF.

Of note for this clonotype: An end of the junction differs from the germline gene, which may be a read error. The chain has TRBV4-3 and TRBJ2-5; D may be TRBD2 (6 bases). Per germline, CDR1 LGHNA and CDR2 YSLEER. This CDR3 has 14 amino acids. DNA for the CDR3: TGCGCCAGCAGCCGAGGACTAACACAAGAGACCCAGTGCTTC. Translation: CASSRGLTQETQCF.

The rearrangement uses TRBV7-8 and TRBJ2-1; no firm D call. This CDR3 region has 15 residues. Trimming took off 0 bases at V and 9 bases at J, with 15 bases between the two ends. Germline V lookup: CDR1 SGHVS, CDR2 FQNEAQ. The CDR3 DNA reads TGTGCCAGCAGCTTAGCGCTTGCGTCCCACTCTGAGCAGTTCTTC. Its translation is CASSLALASHSEQFF. Filled out from reference TRBV7-8 and TRBJ2-1, the complete variable domain reads GAGVSQSPRYKVAKRGQDVALRCDPISGHVSLFWYQQALGQGPEFLTYFQNEAQLDKSGLPSDRFFAERPEGSVSTLKIQRTQQEDSAVYLCASSLALASHSEQFFGPGTRLTVL.

This clonotype appeared many times. This chain connects TRBV2 to TRBJ1-1; 11 bases are shared with TRBD1. This CDR3 is built from 14 residues. CDR1 SNHLY and CDR2 FYNNEI come from the germline V gene. V was clipped by 6 bases and J by 2 bases; unmatched bases: 2. In DNA form, the CDR3 reads TGTGCCAGCAGGGGGACAGGGGGAAACACTGAAGCTTTCTTT. This translates into CASRGTGGNTEAFF.

This clonotype has ten or more counts. This chain connects TRBV7-9 to TRBJ2-7; D is unclear. CDR3 size: 16 residues. V gave up 5 bases and J gave up 0 bases, with 17 bases separating them. Germline values: CDR1 SEHNR, CDR2 FQNEAQ (reference sequence). This chain's CDR3 is CASSLTGGPSSYEQYF. The CDR3 nucleotides are TGTGCCAGCAGCCTAACCGGTGGTCCTAGCTCCTACGAGCAGTACTTC.

The V and J genes are TRBV4-1 and TRBJ1-4; 7 positions match TRBD1. Germline V lookup: CDR1 MGHRA, CDR2 YSYEKL. The CDR3 runs to 15 residues. The V and J ends lost 2 bases and 2 bases, in that order; junction bases with no gene match: 2. CDR3 region: CASSQPGQTNEKLFF. CDR3 nucleotides: TGCGCCAGCAGCCAACCGGGACAGACTAATGAAAAACTGTTTTTT.

This clonotype has ten or more counts. The CDR3 nucleotides read TGTGCCAGCAGCTTGGCCGATTCGGGGCGTGGGCCCCAGCATTTT. Translating gives CASSLADSGRGPQHF. The chain has TRBV5-5 and TRBJ1-5, with D possibly matching TRBD1 (5 bases). The V gene lost 0 bases and the J gene lost 9 bases, with 16 bases spanning the gap. The germline V gene has CDR1 SGHKS and CDR2 YYEKEE (reference sequence). The CDR3 sequence is 15 residues long.

This clonotype has a handful of counts. The rearrangement links TRBV10-3 to TRBJ1-6; D remains unclear. The CDR3 covers 14 residues. The V end lost 4 bases, the J end lost 6 bases, and 10 bases lay between the germline ends. Germline CDR1 ENHRY, CDR2 SYGVKD. The CDR3 spells CAISAPGSNSPLHF. DNA for the CDR3: TGTGCCATCAGTGCCCCAGGATCTAATTCACCCCTCCACTTT.

This clonotype was observed a few times. The chain is built from TRBV6-2 or TRBV6-3 and TRBJ2-7; 8 nucleotides align to TRBD1. CDR1 is MNHEY, CDR2 SVGEGT, per germline. The CDR3 extends over 11 amino acids. Trimming at V came to 10 bases and at J to 7 bases, leaving 6 bases not matched to a gene. CDR3 amino acids: CATRTGMEQYF. CDR3 coding DNA: TGTGCCACCCGGACAGGGATGGAGCAGTACTTC.